This T cell receptor beta chain derives from a study of post-analysis software for immune sequencing data. Study-wide background: The cohort encompassed relapsing-remitting, secondary progressive and progressive-relapsing multiple sclerosis disease courses. Broader study findings: Controls had lower frequencies than patients of roughly five TRBV segments, which included TRBV5-6, TRBV5-1 and TRBV20-1. Batch-matched samples strongly co-clustered by F measure. Compared against controls, patients with multiple sclerosis displayed significantly lower normalized Chao1 diversity.

About this clonotype itself: Its specificity is unknown.

TCR beta cDNA libraries included unique molecular identifiers. Some 500,000 cDNA molecules were obtained per 1 to 10 million input T cells. A single record per CDR3 protein comes from TCRdb applying MiXCR to the PCR reads. In the table there are 740,000 or so distinct CDR3 sequences, about 57% of which are singletons. Trimming took off 0 bases at V and 3 bases at J, with 7 bases between the two ends. The germline gives CDR1 SGHRS, CDR2 YFSETQ. The CDR3 runs 13 residues. Sequencing used blood. The receptor was isolated from a girl between 10 and 17 years old with multiple sclerosis. This rearrangement joins TRBV5-1 to TRBJ2-7; D gene uncertain. CDR3 sequence: CASSLVQNYEQYF. As DNA, the CDR3 is TGCGCCAGCAGCTTGGTACAGAACTACGAGCAGTACTTC.